This TCR beta chain was sequenced for a study of cytomegalovirus exposure and HLA in healthy donors. Background on the study: In an early release, HLA-typed donors contributed some 82 million unique TCR sequences.

PCR involved 60 Vbeta and 13 Jbeta primers. TCRdb's copy holds only in-frame clones and misses some; the assay was immunoSEQ multiplex PCR. The table records 35,000 to 55,000 clones, over 60% of them present only once. Study conclusions and caveats: A later analysis reportedly found that, within productive TCRs, an Asian-associated ancestry cluster had fewer N-insertions than the mean observed across the roughly 730 donors. CMV serostatus alone was available as immune exposure information.

About this clone itself: The antigen is not known.

The CDR3 loop spans 15 amino acids. V lost 1 base and J 1 base, leaving 11 bases between the germline ends. Germline V gene sequence: CDR1 SGHRS, CDR2 YFSETQ. The V and J genes are TRBV5-1 and TRBJ1-1, with D possibly TRBD1 on 5 matching bases. The TCR was taken from a woman younger than 45 in good health and CMV-seronegative. Source material: PBMCs. CDR3 DNA: TGCGCCAGCAGCTTGCCCCGGGGGGGGAACACTGAAGCTTTCTTT. Translating it yields CASSLPRGGNTEAFF.